These 11 T cell receptor beta chains originate from one sample sequenced in a study of T cell changes during pregnancy in multiple sclerosis. The protocol was immunoSEQ multiplex PCR, while the TCRdb copy is restricted to in-frame clones and leaves out a portion. Altogether roughly 74,000 clones are present, 80% to 90% being singletons, with the ten largest covering 3% to 3.5%. Sample: peripheral blood, taken before pregnancy. The receptors were gathered from a female donor with multiple sclerosis, enrolled in a pregnancy study.

This chain connects TRBV10-2 to TRBJ1-1; 10 nucleotides align to TRBD1. The V and J ends lost 3 bases and 1 base, in that order; junction bases with no gene match: 2. There are 15 residues in the CDR3. The germline CDR1 and CDR2 sequences are WSHSY and SAAADI. This chain's CDR3 is CASSDRTGGNTEAFF. The CDR3 nucleotides read TGCGCCAGCAGTGACCGGACAGGGGGGAACACTGAAGCTTTCTTT.

V is TRBV7-2 and J is TRBJ2-3; 8 nucleotides agree with TRBD2. The CDR3 extends over 14 amino acids. Germline trimming cut 5 bases from V and 4 bases from J; bases unmatched to any gene: 5. Germline V gene sequence: CDR1 SGHTA, CDR2 FQGNSA. The DNA for the CDR3 is TGTGCCAGCAGCCCCCGGGGGGGCGCAGATACGCAGTATTTT. It codes for CASSPRGGADTQYF. Full variable domain (remainder filled in from reference TRBV7-2 and TRBJ2-3): GAGVSQSPSNKVTEKGKDVELRCDPISGHTALYWYRQSLGQGLEFLIYFQGNSAPDKSGLPSDRFSAERTGGSVSTLTIQRTQQEDSAVYLCASSPRGGADTQYFGPGTRLTVL.

V usage is TRBV29-1 and J usage is TRBJ2-7; 7 bases are a match to TRBD2. CDR1 is SQVTM and CDR2 is ANQGSEA in the germline V gene. The CDR3 runs 13 residues. The ends lost 4 bases at V and 2 bases at J; junction bases unmatched: 5. CDR3 in DNA: TGCAGCGTTGGGGAGGGGTCAACCTACGAGCAGTACTTC. Protein product: CSVGEGSTYEQYF.

V usage is TRBV27 and J usage is TRBJ2-1; D uncertain. The V gene's germline CDR1 is MNHEY and CDR2 SMNVEV (reference sequence). The CDR3 runs 13 residues. Trimming took 8 bases from V and 2 from J, leaving 10 bases between them. For the CDR3, the DNA is TGTGCCAGCTACCCTGGGCCCTACAATGAGCAGTTCTTC. Its protein is CASYPGPYNEQFF.

The V gene is TRBV10-3, the J gene TRBJ1-2, with unresolved D. This CDR3 has 11 residues. The germline V and J ends were trimmed by 6 bases and 8 bases, with 10 bases remaining between them. Germline V lookup: CDR1 ENHRY, CDR2 SYGVKD. DNA of the CDR3: TGTGCCATCAGCCAGGCCGTGGGCTACACCTTC. This translates into CAISQAVGYTF.

The rearrangement joins TRBV18 to TRBJ1-1; tentative D call: TRBD1 (6 bases). Germline V gene lookup returns CDR1 KGHSH and CDR2 LQKENI. The germline V and J ends were trimmed by 6 bases and 5 bases, with 16 bases remaining between them. The length of the CDR3 is 14 residues. The CDR3 DNA is TGTGCCAGCTCTTGGGAGGGGGATGTGACTGAAGCTTTCTTT. It translates to CASSWEGDVTEAFF.

In DNA form, the CDR3 reads TGCAGCGTGAGAGCGGGACCATACTCCTACGAGCAGTACTTC. Translating it yields CSVRAGPYSYEQYF. The chain is built from TRBV29-1 and TRBJ2-7; 7 nucleotides line up with TRBD2. J was trimmed by 0 bases and V by 6 bases; bases with no gene match: 8. This CDR3 is built from 14 residues. Germline CDR1 SQVTM, CDR2 ANQGSEA.

This chain links TRBV2 with TRBJ2-1; D is ambiguous. CDR1 and CDR2 (germline): SNHLY, FYNNEI. V dropped 7 bases and J dropped 8 bases, with 15 bases sitting between them. CDR3 length: 13 residues. The CDR3 DNA is TGTGCCAGCACAGCTCAGGATTTGGATGAGCAGTTCTTC. It translates to CASTAQDLDEQFF.

Only one count was recorded for this clone. The chain couples TRBV19 to TRBJ2-7; tentatively, D is TRBD1 (8 bases). Trimming stripped 5 bases from V and 9 bases from J, with 14 bases between. This CDR3 comprises 12 residues. Germline-derived CDR1 and CDR2 are LNHDA and SQIVND (reference sequence). CDR3 amino acids: CASSGHRGGQYF. The DNA for the CDR3 is TGTGCCAGTAGTGGACACAGGGGGGGGCAGTACTTC.

This clone occurred a few times. The rearrangement links TRBV2 to TRBJ2-4; 9 bases map to TRBD1. The V gene's germline CDR1 is SNHLY and CDR2 FYNNEI. This CDR3 has 16 residues. The V gene end was trimmed by 5 bases and the J gene end by 7 bases; junction bases not matched to a gene: 12. CDR3 coding DNA: TGTGCCAGCAGTAATAACAGGGGGCGCGGGGAGAACATTCAGTACTTC. It yields the protein CASSNNRGRGENIQYF.

The chain couples TRBV5-1 to TRBJ1-6; tentative D call: TRBD1 (6 bases). The length of the CDR3 is 15 residues. Germline lookup yields CDR1 SGHRS and CDR2 YFSETQ. Trimming left V 1 base short and J 6 bases short, with 11 bases between. In nucleotides, the CDR3 is TGCGCCAGCAGCTTGACAGGGCCGACTAATTCACCCCTCCACTTT. As protein: CASSLTGPTNSPLHF.